This T cell receptor beta chain was profiled in a study of T-cell reconstitution after alpha-beta-depleted transplantation in children (TCRdb year 2016). General notes on the study: Using TCR repertoire profiling, the study followed T-cell immune reconstitution in a quantitative way in children after TCRalphabeta/CD19-depleted allogeneic hematopoietic cell transplantation. Overall study outcomes, separate from this receptor: About two months after transplant, the apparently early recovery of alphabetaT-cell counts reportedly depended on just several hundred clones that had expanded rapidly and came from non-depleted graft cells. In some patients, the high TCRbeta diversity seen at day 60 was put down to recipient T cells and intrathymic progenitors that had survived conditioning. Hyperexpanded clone frequencies declined over subsequent months; after one year, T-cell counts and TCRbeta diversity were mostly attributed to newly produced T cells.

The receptor library was made with PCR. Sequencing took place on an Illumina HiSeq 2500. TCR library preparation used molecular barcoding, with unique molecular identifiers applied to normalize quantification of the TCRbeta repertoire. TCRdb took the public reads, trimmed them with fastp at Q25, ran MiXCR for clone calling and kept in-frame beta chains. Rows matching on CDR3 protein sequence are summarized as one entry with the most common DNA and genes. Here the sample has about 200,000 distinct CDR3 sequences; about 8.7% occur a single time. The top ten clones comprise 35% to 40% of the sample. Read against the paper, the sample's treatment or condition label means: allogeneic hematopoietic cell transplantation with graft depleted of TCRalphabeta T cells and CD19 B cells. The children who served as transplant recipients had been given grafts of TCRalphabeta/CD19-depleted allogeneic hematopoietic cells.

About this clonotype itself: It has no known antigen specificity. No base-level quality is on record; no much larger clone is a single base apart.

This specimen was PBMCs, mostly from graft donor cells, taken 360 days after TCRalphabeta/CD19-depleted stem cell transplant. The clonotype comes from a male patient between 2 and 10 years old who had a stem cell transplant for acute myeloid leukemia, so the T cells may come from the graft donor.

The sequenced DNA is TGTGCCAGCAGCTTTCCGCCCGGAGGCCAAAGGGATGAGCAGTTCTTC. It codes for CASSFPPGGQRDEQFF. The V and J segments used are TRBV7-2 and TRBJ2-1; possibly the D gene is TRBD2, per 5 matching bases. The CDR3, from cysteine to phenylalanine, totals 16 residues. Only the CDR3 DNA stays, 48 bases, in frame from base 1. CDR1 and CDR2, looked up from the germline V gene, are SGHTA and FQGNSA. The V end loses 3 bases and the J end loses 8 bases, and a stretch of 20 bases separates them.